The rows below give T cell receptor beta chains drawn from one sample of a study of a mutant IDH1 vaccine in newly diagnosed glioma. Method: immunoSEQ multiplex PCR; TCRdb's copy keeps in-frame clones and lacks some. The sample has around 17,000 clones, around 95% seen once. The sequenced sample was peripheral blood mononuclear cells (PBMCs), obtained from a glioma patient treated with radiotherapy, temozolomide or both. The receptors originated from a woman between 18 and 29 years old with glioma. Some clones in this sample may be carry-over from other donors' samples. Both conserved end residues are trimmed from each CDR3.

TRBJ1-2 TRBV9 ASSVVRDGYGYT
TRBJ2-7 TRBV4-3 ASSHSATGESYEQY
TRBJ1-3 TRBV11-2 ASSAWTATSGNTIY
TRBJ2-5 TRBV19 ASRLAAGGTQY
TRBJ2-3 TRBV5-6 ASSGGIRTDTQY
TRBJ2-3 TRBV18 ASSRTDTQY
TRBJ2-3 TRBV11-3 ASSLAGRGLGTDTQY
TRBJ2-7 TRBV28 ASSLGGGASYEQY
TRBJ1-2 TRBV19 AAEGQINGYT
TRBJ2-5 TRBV11-2 ASSLGVGETQY
TRBJ2-1 TRBV5-4 ASSLTGGPYNEQF
TRBJ1-3 TRBV6-5 ASRSTGGRENTIY
TRBJ1-5 TRBV12-5 ASGISMSNQPQH
TRBJ1-6 TRBV6-5 ASRGQGWSPLH
TRBJ1-6 TRBV18 ASSPVQGNSPLH
TRBJ2-7 TRBV4-2 ASSQVGGRSDEQY
TRBJ1-1 TRBV11-2 ASSLGTGGAGAF
TRBJ2-2 TRBV4-1 ASSQGQGRAGELF
TRBJ2-7 TRBV7-8 ASSWTSGRREQY
TRBJ2-7 TRBV5-4 ASSQGGYEQY
TRBJ1-2 TRBV7-9 ASSSPSSIFLGGYT
TRBJ1-6 TRBV6-1 ASSEQGNSPLH
TRBJ1-2 TRBV28 ASNFDRSHDYGYT
TRBJ2-1 TRBV28 ASSITGGSLDEQF
TRBJ2-7 TRBV5-4 ASSLAHQGYEQY
TRBJ1-1 TRBV6-6 ASSPRGGAVNEAF
TRBJ1-2 TRBV5-8 ASSFAGTGGSHYGYT
TRBJ1-2 TRBV7-9 ASSLNSAAHGYT
TRBJ2-3 TRBV7-3 ASRLRKHAGFTDTQY
TRBJ1-2 TRBV7-2 ASSRNPGSTNYGYT
TRBJ2-3 TRBV5-8 ASKGLVSTQY
TRBJ1-3 TRBV7-8 ASSPTDTRSDTIY
TRBJ1-4 TRBV7-9 ASSPPRGTGEKLF
TRBJ1-5 TRBV6-1 ASSAGIQNQPQH
TRBJ2-5 TRBV29-1 SVDLGDRETQY
TRBJ2-7 TRBV5-4 ASSLGTDRQY
TRBJ1-5 TRBV6-5 ASSYGASNQPQH
TRBJ1-5 TRBV6-1 ASSEGLGSGNQPQH
TRBJ2-2 TRBV28 ASSLLASGRSQSTGELF
TRBJ2-1 TRBV6-1 ASRSTGGTEQF
TRBJ2-1 TRBV10-3 AISGQVGSSYNEQF
TRBJ2-1 TRBV18 ASSQGLEGNEQF
TRBJ2-7 TRBV28 ASSLPAGVTYEQY
TRBJ2-7 TRBV10-3 AIRDSYEQY
TRBJ1-2 TRBV27 ASSFGRAYGYT
TRBJ1-6 TRBV5-1 ASSPTGTDSSPLH
TRBJ1-5 TRBV5-1 ASSLDGFGNQPQH
TRBJ2-1 TRBV28 ASSQTGGSYNEQF